These 4 T cell receptor beta chains were sequenced from one sample in a study of T cells in localized non-small cell lung cancer. Method: immunoSEQ multiplex PCR; TCRdb's copy keeps in-frame clones and lacks some. Among 50,000 or so clones listed, around 81% were seen once. Sequenced material: PBMCs, taken before any cancer treatment. The receptors stem from a woman aged 35 to 69 with stage II lung adenocarcinoma.

The CDR3 sequence: CASKDLAGGTYEQYF. The CDR3 nucleotides are TGTGCCAGCAAAGATCTAGCGGGGGGGACCTACGAGCAGTACTTC. The rearrangement uses TRBV6-5 and TRBJ2-7, with 12 bases matching TRBD2. V lost 7 bases, J lost 2 bases, and 6 bases stayed unmatched. Per the germline V gene, CDR1 is MNHEY and CDR2 is SVGAGI. The CDR3 totals 15 residues.

This rearrangement joins TRBV5-1 to TRBJ2-3; 7 bases are a match to TRBD1. This CDR3 is 14 amino acids long. The V segment lost 2 bases and the J segment 1 base; nucleotides outside the gene matches: 1. CDR1 is SGHRS, CDR2 YFSETQ, per germline. In nucleotides, the CDR3 is TGCGCCAGCAGCTTCGGACAGGGCACAGATACGCAGTATTTT. This sequence encodes CASSFGQGTDTQYF.

V is TRBV7-9 and J is TRBJ2-5; D uncertain. In germline, CDR1 is SEHNR, CDR2 FQNEAQ (reference sequence). V was shortened by 7 bases and J by 4 bases, with 13 bases between the two germline ends. This CDR3 contains 13 residues. The CDR3: CASIFSGAETQYF. In nucleotides, the CDR3 is TGTGCCAGCATCTTCTCGGGCGCAGAGACCCAGTACTTC.

V and J are TRBV6-5 and TRBJ2-1, with D perhaps given as TRBD1 or TRBD2 (5 bases each). The CDR3 totals 13 residues. Germline loops: CDR1 MNHEY, CDR2 SVGAGI. V lost 0 bases and J lost 9, with 9 bases in between. The CDR3 sequence is CASSYSRGTEQFF. CDR3 sequence (DNA): TGTGCCAGCAGTTACTCTCGAGGGACTGAGCAGTTCTTC.